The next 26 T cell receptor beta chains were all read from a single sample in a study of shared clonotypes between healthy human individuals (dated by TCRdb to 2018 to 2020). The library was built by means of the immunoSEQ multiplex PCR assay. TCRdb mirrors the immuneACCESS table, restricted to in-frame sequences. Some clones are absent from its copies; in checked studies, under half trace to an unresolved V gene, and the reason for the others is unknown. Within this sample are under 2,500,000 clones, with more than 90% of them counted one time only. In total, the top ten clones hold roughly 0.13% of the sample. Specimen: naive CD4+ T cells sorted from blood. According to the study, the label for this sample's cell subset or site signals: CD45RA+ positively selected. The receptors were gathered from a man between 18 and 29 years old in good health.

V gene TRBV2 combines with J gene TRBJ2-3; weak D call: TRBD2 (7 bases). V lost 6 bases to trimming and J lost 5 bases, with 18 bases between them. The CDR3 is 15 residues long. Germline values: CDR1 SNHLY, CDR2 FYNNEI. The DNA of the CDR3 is TGTGCCAGCAGGCCCTTTGGGGGGGGGCGAGATACGCAGTATTTT. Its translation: CASRPFGGGRDTQYF.

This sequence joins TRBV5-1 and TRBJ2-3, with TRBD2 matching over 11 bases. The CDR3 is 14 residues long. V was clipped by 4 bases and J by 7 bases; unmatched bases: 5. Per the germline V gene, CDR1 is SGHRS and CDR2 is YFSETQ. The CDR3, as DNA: TGCGCCAGCAGCCTTAGCGGGGGGGCGAATACGCAGTATTTT. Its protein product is CASSLSGGANTQYF.

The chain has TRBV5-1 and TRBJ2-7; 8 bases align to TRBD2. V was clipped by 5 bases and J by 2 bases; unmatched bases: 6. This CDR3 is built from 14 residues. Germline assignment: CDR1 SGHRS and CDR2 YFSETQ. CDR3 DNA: TGCGCCAGCAGAGTGGCGGGAGGTCCCTACGAGCAGTACTTC. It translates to CASRVAGGPYEQYF. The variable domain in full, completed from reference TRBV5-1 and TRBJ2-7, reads KAGVTQTPRYLIKTRGQQVTLSCSPISGHRSVSWYQQTPGQGLQFLFEYFSETQRNKGNFPGRFSGRQFSNSRSEMNVSTLELGDSALYLCASRVAGGPYEQYFGPGTRLTVT.

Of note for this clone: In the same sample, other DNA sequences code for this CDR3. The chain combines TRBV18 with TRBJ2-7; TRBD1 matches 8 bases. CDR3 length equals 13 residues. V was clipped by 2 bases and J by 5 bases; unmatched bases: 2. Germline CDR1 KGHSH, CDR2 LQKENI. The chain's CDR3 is CASSPGQGNEQYF. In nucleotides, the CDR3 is TGTGCCAGCTCACCAGGACAGGGCAACGAGCAGTACTTC.

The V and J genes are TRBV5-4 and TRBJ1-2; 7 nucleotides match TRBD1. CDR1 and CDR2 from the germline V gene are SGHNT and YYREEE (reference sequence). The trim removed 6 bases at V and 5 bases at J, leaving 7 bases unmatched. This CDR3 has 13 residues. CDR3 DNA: TGTGCCAGCACCGAACAGGGGTGGTATGGCTACACCTTC. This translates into CASTEQGWYGYTF.

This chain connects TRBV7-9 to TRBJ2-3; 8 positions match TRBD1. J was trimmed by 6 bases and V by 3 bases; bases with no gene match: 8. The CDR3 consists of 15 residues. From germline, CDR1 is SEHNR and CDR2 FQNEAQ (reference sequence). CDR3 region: CASSLGDRGFDTQYF. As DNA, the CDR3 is TGTGCCAGCAGCTTGGGAGACAGGGGTTTTGATACGCAGTATTTT.

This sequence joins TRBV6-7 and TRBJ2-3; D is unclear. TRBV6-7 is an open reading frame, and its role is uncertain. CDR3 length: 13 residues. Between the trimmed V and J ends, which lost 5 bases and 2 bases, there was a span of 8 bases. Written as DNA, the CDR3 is TGTGCCAGCAGTACACGCCTCACAGATACGCAGTATTTT. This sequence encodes CASSTRLTDTQYF.

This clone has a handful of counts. In nucleotides, the CDR3 is TGTGCCAGCAGTCCCGTTAGGGGGGCCAACGTCCTGACTTTC. Translating it yields CASSPVRGANVLTF. The rearrangement links TRBV6-5 to TRBJ2-6; D is unresolved. Trimming left V 5 bases short and J 4 bases short, with 9 bases between. Germline CDR1 MNHEY, CDR2 SVGAGI. This CDR3 comprises 14 residues.

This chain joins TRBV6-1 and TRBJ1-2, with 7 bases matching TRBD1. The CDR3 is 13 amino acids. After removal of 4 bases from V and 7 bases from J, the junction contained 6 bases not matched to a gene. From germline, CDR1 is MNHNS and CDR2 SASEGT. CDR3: CASSGRDSSGYTF. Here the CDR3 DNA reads TGTGCCAGCAGTGGCCGGGACAGTTCTGGCTACACCTTC.

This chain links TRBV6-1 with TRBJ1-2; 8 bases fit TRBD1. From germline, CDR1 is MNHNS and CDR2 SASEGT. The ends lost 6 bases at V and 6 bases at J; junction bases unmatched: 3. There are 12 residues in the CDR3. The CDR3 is CASRETGDGYTF. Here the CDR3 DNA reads TGTGCCAGCAGGGAGACAGGGGATGGCTACACCTTC.

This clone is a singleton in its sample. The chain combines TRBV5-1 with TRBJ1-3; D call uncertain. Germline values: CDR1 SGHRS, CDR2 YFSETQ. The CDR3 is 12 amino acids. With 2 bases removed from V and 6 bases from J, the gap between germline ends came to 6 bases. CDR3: CASSFSENTIYF. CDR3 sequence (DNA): TGCGCCAGCAGCTTCTCCGAAAACACCATATATTTT.

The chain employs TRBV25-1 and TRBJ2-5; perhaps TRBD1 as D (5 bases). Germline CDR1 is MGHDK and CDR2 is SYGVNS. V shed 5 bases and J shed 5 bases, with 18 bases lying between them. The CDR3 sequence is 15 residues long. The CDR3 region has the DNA TGTGCCAGCAGTCCTTTAAGGGGCTTGGGGGAGACCCAGTACTTC. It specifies CASSPLRGLGETQYF.

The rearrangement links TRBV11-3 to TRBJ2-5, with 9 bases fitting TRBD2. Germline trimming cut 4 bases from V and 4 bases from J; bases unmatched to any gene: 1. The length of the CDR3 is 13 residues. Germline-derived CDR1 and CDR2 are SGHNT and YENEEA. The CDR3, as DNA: TGTGCCAGCAGCTCGCGGGAGGGAGAGACCCAGTACTTC. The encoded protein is CASSSREGETQYF.

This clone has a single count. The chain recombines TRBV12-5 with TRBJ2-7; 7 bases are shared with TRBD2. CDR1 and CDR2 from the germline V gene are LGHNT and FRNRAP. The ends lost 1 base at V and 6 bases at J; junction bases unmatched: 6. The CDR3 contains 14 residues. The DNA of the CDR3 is TGTGCTAGTGGTTTGGGTGGGAGGGCCGGCGAGCAGTACTTC. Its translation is CASGLGGRAGEQYF.

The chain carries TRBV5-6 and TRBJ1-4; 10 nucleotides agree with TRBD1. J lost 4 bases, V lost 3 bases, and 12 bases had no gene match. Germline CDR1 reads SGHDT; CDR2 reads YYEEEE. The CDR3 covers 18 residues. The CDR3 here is CASSSSTGGAGFNEKLFF. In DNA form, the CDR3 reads TGTGCCAGCAGCTCCTCGACAGGGGGCGCGGGATTTAATGAAAAACTGTTTTTT.

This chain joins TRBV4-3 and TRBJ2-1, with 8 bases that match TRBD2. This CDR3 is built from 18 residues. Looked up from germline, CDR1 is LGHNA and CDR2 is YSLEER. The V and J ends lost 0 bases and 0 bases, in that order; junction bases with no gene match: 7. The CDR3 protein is CASSQDLASGFSYNEQFF. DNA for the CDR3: TGCGCCAGCAGCCAAGATCTGGCTAGCGGGTTCTCCTACAATGAGCAGTTCTTC.

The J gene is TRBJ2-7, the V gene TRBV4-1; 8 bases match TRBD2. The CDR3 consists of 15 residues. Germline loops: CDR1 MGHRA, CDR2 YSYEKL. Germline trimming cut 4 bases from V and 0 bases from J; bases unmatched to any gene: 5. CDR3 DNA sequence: TGCGCCAGCAGCCCTCGGGGGGGCAGCTCCTACGAGCAGTACTTC. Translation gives CASSPRGGSSYEQYF.

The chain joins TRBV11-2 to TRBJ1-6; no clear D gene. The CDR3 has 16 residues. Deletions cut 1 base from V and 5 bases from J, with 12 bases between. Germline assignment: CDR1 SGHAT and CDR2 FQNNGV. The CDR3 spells CASSLVWGGNNSPLHF. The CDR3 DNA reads TGTGCCAGCAGCTTAGTATGGGGTGGGAATAATTCACCCCTCCACTTT.

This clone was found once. CDR3: CAISERGQGWTYNSPLHF. CDR3 nucleotides: TGTGCCATCAGTGAGCGCGGACAGGGATGGACCTATAATTCACCCCTCCACTTT. The J gene is TRBJ1-6, the V gene TRBV10-3; 8 nucleotides match TRBD1. Germline values: CDR1 ENHRY, CDR2 SYGVKD. This CDR3 has 18 amino acids. Trimming removed 2 bases from V and 2 bases from J; junction bases left unmatched: 8.

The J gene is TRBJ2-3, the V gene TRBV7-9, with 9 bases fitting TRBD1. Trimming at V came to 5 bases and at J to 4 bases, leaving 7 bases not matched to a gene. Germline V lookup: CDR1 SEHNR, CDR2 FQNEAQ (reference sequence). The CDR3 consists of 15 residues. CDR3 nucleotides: TGTGCCAGCAGCCCCGGGACAGGGTGGTCAGATACGCAGTATTTT. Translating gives CASSPGTGWSDTQYF. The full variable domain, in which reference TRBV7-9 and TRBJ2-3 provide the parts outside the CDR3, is DTGVSQNPRHKITKRGQNVTFRCDPISEHNRLYWYRQTLGQGPEFLTYFQNEAQLEKSRLLSDRFSAERPKGSFSTLEIQRTEQGDSAMYLCASSPGTGWSDTQYFGPGTRLTVL.

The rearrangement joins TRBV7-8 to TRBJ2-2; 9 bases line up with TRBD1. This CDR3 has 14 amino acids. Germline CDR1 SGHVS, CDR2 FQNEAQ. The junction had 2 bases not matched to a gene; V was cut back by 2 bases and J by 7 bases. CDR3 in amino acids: CASSLWTGDGELFF. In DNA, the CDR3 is TGTGCCAGCAGCTTATGGACAGGGGACGGGGAGCTGTTTTTT.

The CDR3 sequence is CASSLTGPTGELFF. CDR3 DNA: TGTGCCAGCAGCTTAACAGGGCCCACCGGGGAGCTGTTTTTT. The chain carries TRBV7-9 and TRBJ2-2, with D perhaps matching TRBD1 (6 bases). Germline V gives CDR1 SEHNR, CDR2 FQNEAQ (reference sequence). The CDR3 length is 14 residues. V lost 2 bases and J lost 4, with 8 bases in between.

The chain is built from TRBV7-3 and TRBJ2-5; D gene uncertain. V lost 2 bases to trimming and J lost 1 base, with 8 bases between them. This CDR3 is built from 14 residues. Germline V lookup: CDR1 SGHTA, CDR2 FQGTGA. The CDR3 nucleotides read TGTGCCAGCAGCTTAGGGCCAGCCCAAGAGACCCAGTACTTC. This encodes CASSLGPAQETQYF.

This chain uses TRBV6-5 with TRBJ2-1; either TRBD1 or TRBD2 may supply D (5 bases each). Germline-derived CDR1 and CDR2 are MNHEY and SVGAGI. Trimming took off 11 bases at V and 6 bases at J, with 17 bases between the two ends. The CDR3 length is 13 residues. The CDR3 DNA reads TGTGCCGCCGGGGCGGTGGGCATCAATGAGCAGTTCTTC. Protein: CAAGAVGINEQFF.

CDR3 amino acids: CASSLQDTANYGYTF. The CDR3 nucleotides are TGTGCCAGCTCACTACAGGATACAGCTAACTATGGCTACACCTTC. This rearrangement joins TRBV18 to TRBJ1-2, with a tentative D call TRBD1 (5 bases). V was clipped by 4 bases and J by 0 bases, with 12 bases between them. CDR1 is KGHSH, CDR2 LQKENI, per germline. The CDR3 contains 15 residues.

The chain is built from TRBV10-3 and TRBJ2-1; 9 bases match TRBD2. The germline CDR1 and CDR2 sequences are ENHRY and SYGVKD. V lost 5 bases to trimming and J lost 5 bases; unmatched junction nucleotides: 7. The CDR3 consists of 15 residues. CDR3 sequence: CAISLAGVRDNEQFF. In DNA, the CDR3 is TGTGCCATCAGTTTAGCGGGAGTTCGGGACAATGAGCAGTTCTTC.